This T cell receptor (beta chain) was captured by sequencing in a study of blood T cell repertoires in COVID-19. The CDR3 is 15 amino acids. The germline V gene has CDR1 SGDLS and CDR2 YYNGEE. V was pared by 0 bases and J by 2 bases, with 8 bases between. Some clones are missing from TCRdb's copy, which holds only in-frame ones; the method was immunoSEQ multiplex PCR. The sample yields approximately 280,000 clones, roughly 90% seen once. Sequenced input: peripheral blood. This clonotype was sampled from a man between 35 and 55 years old with acute or convalescent COVID-19. This chain joins TRBV9 and TRBJ2-2; the D gene is possibly TRBD1 (6 bases). CDR3 sequence reads: CASSVGGGNTGELFF. The CDR3 nucleotides are TGTGCCAGCAGCGTAGGAGGGGGTAACACCGGGGAGCTGTTTTTT.